This T cell receptor (beta chain) was recorded in a study of blood T cells in healthy people across ages. The study's findings and limits: Age advanced and TCR beta diversity per million T cells fell, roughly linearly. In long-lived donors, naive CD4+ cell counts and diversity exceeded those of aged donors.

Notes on this clonotype: Its target is not known.

Primed by a sample-barcoded 5' primer and a J-beta primer mix, a second PCR proceeded for about 7 to 12 cycles. Template switching added a 12-random-nucleotide identifier to every cDNA molecule. From the 5' RACE reads, TCRdb called clonotypes with MiXCR, one entry per CDR3 protein. Here the sample spans roughly 2 million distinct CDR3 sequences, roughly 49% being singletons. V was trimmed by 5 bases and J by 2 bases, leaving 6 bases between them. This CDR3 is built from 12 residues. CDR1 is SQVTM, CDR2 ANQGSEA, per germline. The specimen was blood. This TCR was sampled from a woman between 40 and 50 years old in good health. This chain connects TRBV29-1 to TRBJ2-2; no definite D call. As DNA, the CDR3 is TGCAGCGTTTTCACAAACACCGGGGAGCTGTTTTTT. Translation: CSVFTNTGELFF.